What follows are 10 T cell receptor beta chains derived from one specimen sequenced in a study of OX40 agonist ivuxolimab in advanced cancers. Assay used: immunoSEQ multiplex PCR; TCRdb lists only in-frame clones, some missing. The sample lists some 58,000 clones; approximately 86% were seen once. This sample comprised CD4+ or CD8+ T cells sorted from blood, obtained in a trial of the OX40 agonist ivuxolimab. The receptors here all came from an adult with an advanced solid tumor such as melanoma, head and neck, liver or kidney cancer.

The chain recombines TRBV9 with TRBJ2-1; TRBD2 aligns across 8 bases. Germline V gene lookup returns CDR1 SGDLS and CDR2 YYNGEE. With 6 bases clipped from V and 0 bases from J, the junction kept 2 bases outside the gene matches. The CDR3 loop spans 14 amino acids. In DNA, the CDR3 is TGTGCCAGCACGGGGACTAGCTCCTACAATGAGCAGTTCTTC. It yields the protein CASTGTSSYNEQFF.

The CDR3 region has the DNA TGCGCCAGCAGCCAAGTTACAGGGGTTCTGGCGGGAGCGACCGTACAAGAGACCCAGTACTTC. It is translated as CASSQVTGVLAGATVQETQYF. The V call is TRBV4-1, the J call TRBJ2-5, with D possibly called TRBD1 or TRBD2 (7 bases each). CDR3 size: 21 residues. Looked up from germline, CDR1 is MGHRA and CDR2 is YSYEKL. V was trimmed by 1 base and J by 2 bases, leaving 29 bases between them.

The chain carries TRBV4-1 and TRBJ2-2, with a weak D call TRBD2 (5 bases). V lost 1 base and J 3 bases, leaving 9 bases between the germline ends. Germline CDR1 and CDR2: MGHRA and YSYEKL. The CDR3 has 15 residues. The CDR3 sequence is CASSQGPGYTGELFF. CDR3 coding DNA: TGCGCCAGCAGCCAAGGACCGGGATACACCGGGGAGCTGTTTTTT.

J is TRBJ2-7 and V is TRBV28; 7 bases are a match to TRBD1. Germline CDR1 is MDHEN and CDR2 is SYDVKM. The V segment lost 8 bases and the J segment 2 bases; nucleotides outside the gene matches: 6. The CDR3 has 13 residues. The CDR3 region has the DNA TGTGCCAGCGGGGCAGGGACAGCCTACGAGCAGTACTTC. Its protein product is CASGAGTAYEQYF.

CDR3 protein: CASSKLTSGSGINEQYF. The CDR3, as DNA: TGTGCCAGCAGTAAACTAACTAGCGGGAGTGGTATCAACGAGCAGTACTTC. J is TRBJ2-7 and V is TRBV27, with 11 bases aligning to TRBD2. The ends lost 5 bases at V and 5 bases at J; junction bases unmatched: 14. The V gene's germline CDR1 is MNHEY and CDR2 SMNVEV (reference sequence). This CDR3 contains 17 residues.

The chain employs TRBV11-2 and TRBJ1-2, with 9 bases matching TRBD1. Germline V gene sequence: CDR1 SGHAT, CDR2 FQNNGV. V dropped 4 bases and J dropped 8; count of bases not matched to a gene: 11. The CDR3 has 15 residues. The CDR3 DNA follows: TGTGCCAGCAGCTCAGACCGGGACAGGGTATTGGGCTACACCTTC. It encodes CASSSDRDRVLGYTF. Full variable domain (outside the CDR3, taken from reference TRBV11-2 and TRBJ1-2): EAGVAQSPRYKIIEKRQSVAFWCNPISGHATLYWYQQILGQGPKLLIQFQNNGVVDDSQLPKDRFSAERLKGVDSTLKIQPAKLEDSAVYLCASSSDRDRVLGYTFGSGTRLTVV.

The genes are TRBV19 and TRBJ2-1; 8 bases are a match to TRBD2. V shed 2 bases and J 3 bases; nucleotides not matched to a gene: 3. The CDR3 has 15 residues. Germline values: CDR1 LNHDA, CDR2 SQIVND (reference sequence). The DNA of the CDR3 is TGTGCCAGTAGTATATTAGCGGGAAACTACAATGAGCAGTTCTTC. Encoded protein: CASSILAGNYNEQFF.

The rearrangement links TRBV7-9 to TRBJ2-3; D is undetermined. The CDR3 length is 14 residues. V gave up 5 bases and J gave up 11 bases, with 20 bases separating them. Per the germline V gene, CDR1 is SEHNR and CDR2 is FQNEAQ (reference sequence). The CDR3 bases are TGTGCCAGCAGCCCCGATGGAAGGAATTCGGGGCAGTATTTT. The encoded protein is CASSPDGRNSGQYF.

The rearrangement uses TRBV6-1 and TRBJ1-5; D might be TRBD1 (6 bases). V lost 3 bases, J lost 9 bases, and 15 bases lay in between. CDR1 is MNHNS and CDR2 is SASEGT in the germline V gene. This CDR3 has 14 residues. The CDR3 here is CASSEGGLPGPQHF. As DNA, the CDR3 is TGTGCCAGCAGTGAGGGGGGGCTCCCAGGGCCCCAGCATTTT.

This chain uses TRBV11-2 with TRBJ2-5; D is undetermined. V lost 4 bases and J 4 bases, leaving 19 bases between the germline ends. Germline V gives CDR1 SGHAT, CDR2 FQNNGV. This CDR3 region has 16 residues. This CDR3 is CASSSPPSQDPETQYF. In nucleotides, the CDR3 is TGTGCCAGCAGCTCCCCGCCTTCCCAAGACCCAGAGACCCAGTACTTC.